Presented here are 24 T cell receptor beta chains from one specimen sequenced in a study of long-term antiretroviral therapy in people with HIV. It was version v3.0 of the immunoSEQ assay that was run at survey level. TCRdb keeps only in-frame clones here, not all; method: immunoSEQ multiplex PCR. The top ten clones hold about 2.3% of a sample with 20,000 to 30,000 clones, approximately 80% of them seen once. Source: unsorted PBMCs, taken 3 years after starting antiretroviral therapy. These receptors all stem from a man between 50 and 59 years old with HIV.

V is TRBV18 and J is TRBJ1-2; D unclear. The germline V gene has CDR1 KGHSH and CDR2 LQKENI. V lost 6 bases to trimming and J lost 5 bases, with 16 bases between them. The CDR3 has 14 residues. CDR3 region: CASSQSTERYGYTF. The DNA of the CDR3 is TGTGCCAGCTCCCAATCGACCGAGCGATATGGCTACACCTTC.

This clone was detected only a few times. The chain employs TRBV28 and TRBJ2-2; D gene unclear. V gave up 7 bases and J gave up 2 bases, with 5 bases separating them. Germline V lookup: CDR1 MDHEN, CDR2 SYDVKM. CDR3 length: 12 amino acids. CDR3 loop: CASNFNTGELFF. CDR3 coding DNA: TGTGCCAGCAACTTTAACACCGGGGAGCTGTTTTTT. Full variable domain (missing parts from reference TRBV28 and TRBJ2-2): DVKVTQSSRYLVKRTGEKVFLECVQDMDHENMFWYRQDPGLGLRLIYFSYDVKMKEKGDIPEGYSVSREKKERFSLILESASTNQTSMYLCASNFNTGELFFGEGSRLTVL.

This chain uses TRBV7-9 with TRBJ1-4; no clear D. The germline CDR1 and CDR2 sequences are SEHNR and FQNEAQ (reference sequence). Deletions cut 8 bases from V and 8 bases from J, with 18 bases between. The CDR3 has 14 residues. The CDR3 DNA reads TGTGCCAGCTTTCGCCCGCTTGGGAAAGAAAAACTGTTTTTT. This encodes CASFRPLGKEKLFF. Variable domain in full (rest from reference TRBV7-9 and TRBJ1-4): DTGVSQNPRHKITKRGQNVTFRCDPISEHNRLYWYRQTLGQGPEFLTYFQNEAQLEKSRLLSDRFSAERPKGSFSTLEIQRTEQGDSAMYLCASFRPLGKEKLFFGSGTQLSVL.

This chain uses TRBV28 with TRBJ2-3; 12 nucleotides agree with TRBD2. This CDR3 is built from 19 residues. The germline V gene has CDR1 MDHEN and CDR2 SYDVKM. The trim removed 3 bases at V and 0 bases at J, leaving 10 bases unmatched. CDR3: CASSFETSGGGGSTDTQYF. The DNA of the CDR3 is TGTGCCAGCAGTTTCGAGACTAGCGGGGGTGGTGGGAGCACAGATACGCAGTATTTT.

The chain links TRBV6-5 to TRBJ1-4, with D unclear. The V end lost 5 bases, the J end lost 8 bases, and 15 bases lay between the germline ends. Germline V gene sequence: CDR1 MNHEY, CDR2 SVGAGI. This CDR3 contains 14 residues. CDR3 loop: CASSETRREEKLFF. The DNA of the CDR3 is TGTGCCAGCAGTGAGACCCGCCGGGAGGAAAAACTGTTTTTT.

The chain links TRBV7-9 to TRBJ2-7; no reliable D call. Germline CDR1 SEHNR, CDR2 FQNEAQ (reference sequence). The V end lost 5 bases, the J end lost 1 base, and 18 bases lay between the germline ends. CDR3 length: 16 residues. DNA for the CDR3: TGTGCCAGCAGCCCTGACCTCTTCGGGCCTTCCTACGAGCAGTACTTC. It is translated as CASSPDLFGPSYEQYF. The entire variable domain, with the rest obtained from reference TRBV7-9 and TRBJ2-7, is as follows: DTGVSQNPRHKITKRGQNVTFRCDPISEHNRLYWYRQTLGQGPEFLTYFQNEAQLEKSRLLSDRFSAERPKGSFSTLEIQRTEQGDSAMYLCASSPDLFGPSYEQYFGPGTRLTVT.

This rearrangement joins TRBV15 to TRBJ1-5; D remains unclear. Germline loops: CDR1 LNHNV, CDR2 YYDKDF (reference sequence). V was cut by 0 bases and J by 1 base, with 7 bases left in between. This CDR3 spans 15 amino acids. The chain's CDR3 is CATSRERASNQPQHF. The CDR3 DNA sequence: TGTGCCACCAGCAGAGAAAGGGCCAGCAATCAGCCCCAGCATTTT.

V gene TRBV6-1 combines with J gene TRBJ1-5; D call uncertain. The CDR3 runs to 13 residues. Germline CDR1 reads MNHNS; CDR2 reads SASEGT. Trimming shortened V by 4 bases and J by 6 bases, and 10 bases separated the two germline ends. CDR3 bases: TGTGCCAGCAGTGTCCTGGCTGTTCAGCCCCAGCATTTT. Translation gives CASSVLAVQPQHF.

This chain joins TRBV2 and TRBJ1-2; D not resolved. CDR3 length: 15 residues. Trimming removed 4 bases from V and 6 bases from J, with 18 bases in between. Germline V gives CDR1 SNHLY, CDR2 FYNNEI. In nucleotides, the CDR3 is TGTGCCAGCAGTGGCCGGACGTCACGAATAAATGGCTACACCTTC. This sequence encodes CASSGRTSRINGYTF.

The chain has TRBV2 and TRBJ1-4; D is undetermined. The V end was cut by 6 bases, the J end by 0 bases, with 8 bases between. The CDR3 loop spans 14 amino acids. Germline V gene lookup returns CDR1 SNHLY and CDR2 FYNNEI. CDR3 residues: CASRYSATNEKLFF. DNA of the CDR3: TGTGCCAGCAGATACAGCGCAACTAATGAAAAACTGTTTTTT.

The chain recombines TRBV5-1 with TRBJ2-7, with 10 positions matching TRBD1. CDR1 and CDR2 from the germline V gene are SGHRS and YFSETQ. The CDR3 is 13 residues long. J lost 6 bases, V lost 5 bases, and 5 bases had no gene match. The CDR3 sequence is CASSLTGGAEQYF. The CDR3, as DNA: TGCGCCAGCAGTTTGACAGGGGGCGCCGAGCAGTACTTC. The full variable domain, rest sourced from reference TRBV5-1 and TRBJ2-7, is KAGVTQTPRYLIKTRGQQVTLSCSPISGHRSVSWYQQTPGQGLQFLFEYFSETQRNKGNFPGRFSGRQFSNSRSEMNVSTLELGDSALYLCASSLTGGAEQYFGPGTRLTVT.

This chain links TRBV29-1 with TRBJ1-2, with D tentatively TRBD1 (5 bases). The V end was cut by 0 bases, the J end by 4 bases, with 9 bases between. The CDR3 loop spans 13 amino acids. Germline V gives CDR1 SQVTM, CDR2 ANQGSEA. CDR3 nucleotide sequence: TGCAGCGTTGAAGATGAGGGGTTCTATGGCTACACCTTC. Translating it yields CSVEDEGFYGYTF.

A note on this clone: One end of the junction fails to match germline, which may point to a read error. This sequence joins TRBV7-7 and TRBJ2-1; TRBD2 agrees at 11 bases. The CDR3 contains 15 residues. Germline V gene data show CDR1 as SSHAT and CDR2 as FNYEAQ (reference sequence). The CDR3 nucleotides are TGTGCTAGCAGTCCCGGGACTAGCGGCAACAATGAGCAGTTCTTC. Its protein product is CASSPGTSGNNEQFF.

This clone was detected once. This chain joins TRBV5-4 and TRBJ2-3; 7 positions match TRBD2. Germline loops: CDR1 SGHNT, CDR2 YYREEE (reference sequence). CDR3 length: 17 residues. The V segment lost 1 base and the J segment 9 bases; nucleotides outside the gene matches: 17. The CDR3 loop reads CASSLLGASGLGGTQYF. CDR3 in DNA: TGTGCCAGCAGCTTGCTAGGGGCTAGCGGACTGGGGGGGACGCAGTATTTT.

The genes are TRBV6-6 and TRBJ2-5; no definite D call. There are 12 residues in the CDR3. V was cut by 2 bases and J by 5 bases, with 6 bases left in between. From germline, CDR1 is MNHNY and CDR2 SVGAGI (reference sequence). CDR3 sequence (DNA): TGTGCCAGCAGTTACCCGATGGAGACCCAGTACTTC. Its protein product is CASSYPMETQYF.

V usage is TRBV11-2 and J usage is TRBJ1-5; D ambiguous. V was pared by 1 base and J by 7 bases, with 14 bases between. Per germline, CDR1 SGHAT and CDR2 FQNNGV. The CDR3 length is 15 residues. CDR3 residues: CASSLGRAVGQPQHF. For the CDR3, the DNA is TGTGCCAGCAGCTTAGGAAGGGCAGTAGGGCAGCCCCAGCATTTT.

The CDR3 DNA sequence: TGTGCCAGCAGACGCTGGACGGTTAGATTAAATTCACCCCTCCACTTT. Its protein is CASRRWTVRLNSPLHF. V gene TRBV28 combines with J gene TRBJ1-6; D gene unclear. V lost 6 bases and J lost 7, with 19 bases in between. The CDR3 totals 16 residues. Germline V gene data show CDR1 as MDHEN and CDR2 as SYDVKM.

The genes are TRBV27 and TRBJ2-1, with TRBD2 matching 8 bases. Germline-derived CDR1 and CDR2 are MNHEY and SMNVEV (reference sequence). There are 18 residues in the CDR3. J gave up 8 bases and V 5 bases, and 20 bases lay outside the gene matches. Here the CDR3 DNA reads TGTGCCAGCAGTAATTATTATCGGGGGGGCGAAGAGTTATATGAGCAGTTCTTC. Protein: CASSNYYRGGEELYEQFF.

The chain is built from TRBV5-8 and TRBJ2-2; 11 bases map to TRBD2. The CDR3 consists of 17 residues. With V trimmed by 2 bases and J by 3 bases, 6 bases remained unmatched. The germline CDR1 and CDR2 sequences are SGHTS and YDEGEE. The CDR3 region is CASSFPTSGTDTGELFF. The CDR3 region has the DNA TGTGCCAGCAGCTTTCCGACTAGCGGGACGGACACCGGGGAGCTGTTTTTT.

A few counts support this clone. The chain carries TRBV18 and TRBJ2-7, with D uncertain. V was clipped by 2 bases and J by 4 bases, with 6 bases between them. Germline CDR1 and CDR2: KGHSH and LQKENI. The CDR3 is 12 amino acids. This CDR3 reads CASSPKVYEQYF. In nucleotides, the CDR3 is TGTGCCAGCTCACCAAAAGTTTACGAGCAGTACTTC.

The chain joins TRBV19 to TRBJ2-3; D possibly corresponds to TRBD2 (5 bases). Trimming took off 3 bases at V and 2 bases at J, with 9 bases between the two ends. This CDR3 has 14 amino acids. CDR1 and CDR2 (germline): LNHDA, SQIVND (reference sequence). CDR3 in amino acids: CASSIGGYTDTQYF. CDR3 bases: TGTGCCAGTAGTATCGGAGGATACACAGATACGCAGTATTTT.

This sequence joins TRBV11-2 and TRBJ2-5; D is possibly TRBD2 (6 bases). With 0 bases removed from V and 5 bases from J, the gap between germline ends came to 13 bases. CDR1 and CDR2 (germline): SGHAT, FQNNGV. CDR3 length equals 15 residues. CDR3 sequence: CASSLDGGVGETQYF. The CDR3 DNA is TGTGCCAGCAGCTTAGACGGGGGAGTAGGGGAGACCCAGTACTTC. Supplemented by reference TRBV11-2 and TRBJ2-5, the full variable domain reads EAGVAQSPRYKIIEKRQSVAFWCNPISGHATLYWYQQILGQGPKLLIQFQNNGVVDDSQLPKDRFSAERLKGVDSTLKIQPAKLEDSAVYLCASSLDGGVGETQYFGPGTRLLVL.

The chain links TRBV7-6 to TRBJ2-4; 11 bases are a match to TRBD2. After removal of 5 bases from V and 5 bases from J, the junction contained 8 bases not matched to a gene. The germline V gene encodes CDR1 SGHVS and CDR2 FNYEAQ. The CDR3 totals 16 residues. CDR3 protein: CASSLYSGRVQNIQYF. CDR3 bases: TGTGCCAGCAGCCTTTATAGCGGGAGGGTTCAAAACATTCAGTACTTC.

This clone was observed once. This chain joins TRBV29-1 and TRBJ1-1; D unresolved. The CDR3 is made up of 13 amino acids. From germline, CDR1 is SQVTM and CDR2 ANQGSEA. Trimming pared 4 bases from V and 7 bases from J, leaving 16 bases between. CDR3 nucleotides: TGCAGCGTTGCCCAAAGCCAGGTTTTTGAAGCTTTCTTT. This translates into CSVAQSQVFEAFF.